This T cell receptor (beta chain) came from a study of breast tumors, draining lymph nodes, adjacent tissues. Ten or more counts support this clonotype. Its antigen is not identified. Being one base from a much bigger clone, this may be a read error. V shed 4 bases, J shed 4 bases, and the junction held 10 bases outside the gene matches. This CDR3 has 16 amino acids. CDR1 ENHRY and CDR2 SYGVKD come from the germline V gene. Samples came from axillary lymph nodes draining the breast cancer. Study-wide results and caveats: The data were judged consistent with most tumor T cells coming from lymph node and expanding in tumor.

TCRdb re-called the multiplex PCR reads through MiXCR, storing one row per CDR3 protein. The sample consists of roughly 260,000 distinct CDR3 sequences, 30% to 35% of them appearing once. The source of this sequence is a female donor with breast cancer. Some clones in this sample may be carry-over from other donors' samples. The chain couples TRBV10-3 to TRBJ1-3; TRBD1 matches 7 bases. The sample taken for sequencing was axillary lymph node tissue. CDR3: CAISGTGDSQGNTIYF. DNA for the CDR3: TGTGCCATCAGTGGGACCGGGGACAGCCAAGGAAACACCATATATTTT.